The 25 T cell receptor beta chains given below trace back to one sample, sequenced in a study of tumor and adjacent non-tumor tissue in lung cancer. This sample's RNA came from whole unsorted tissue. A modified ARM-PCR protocol with three rounds of nested PCR amplified TCRbeta. From the multiplex PCR reads, TCRdb called clonotypes with MiXCR, one entry per CDR3 protein. The sample carries fewer than 150,000 distinct CDR3 sequences, approximately 70% recorded once. The source material was lung tumor tissue. The receptors were gathered from a man in his sixties with small cell lung cancer.

This clonotype showed up just a few times. The chain uses TRBV2 and TRBJ1-2, with D unclear. V was shortened by 7 bases and J by 4 bases, with 13 bases between the two germline ends. Looked up from germline, CDR1 is SNHLY and CDR2 is FYNNEI. The length of the CDR3 is 13 residues. The chain's CDR3 is CASKEEVGYGYTF. The CDR3 nucleotides are TGTGCCAGCAAGGAGGAAGTAGGCTATGGCTACACCTTC.

Remarks on this clonotype: Given a much more abundant clone one base away, this may be a read error. Lacking the conserved final phenylalanine or tryptophan, this CDR3 likely reflects a read error. The chain recombines TRBV6-5 with TRBJ1-1; D gene unclear. There are 11 residues in the CDR3. V was pared by 8 bases and J by 5 bases, with 9 bases between. Per germline, CDR1 MNHEY and CDR2 SVGAGI. CDR3 DNA sequence: TGTGCCAGCTCGAGAGGGACTGAAGCTTTCTCT. It yields the protein CASSRGTEAFS.

This clonotype was seen at least ten times. CDR3 nucleotide sequence: TGTGCCAGCAGTGCCGGTGGGGGGGGCACTGAAGCTTTCTTT. Encoded protein: CASSAGGGGTEAFF. The chain uses TRBV12-3 or TRBV12-4 and TRBJ1-1; possibly TRBD1 for D (5 bases). V lost 5 bases and J lost 4, with 14 bases in between. This CDR3 has 14 amino acids.

J is TRBJ2-3 and V is TRBV29-1; TRBD1 aligns across 7 bases. The V gene end was trimmed by 0 bases and the J gene end by 8 bases; junction bases not matched to a gene: 11. This CDR3 is built from 15 residues. Looked up from germline, CDR1 is SQVTM and CDR2 is ANQGSEA. CDR3 in DNA: TGCAGCGTTGAAGATACGGGGATAGGGGGCGGTACGCAGTATTTT. It codes for CSVEDTGIGGGTQYF.

V and J are TRBV5-6 and TRBJ2-3, with D possibly being TRBD2 (5 bases). With 3 bases removed from V and 5 bases from J, the gap between germline ends came to 19 bases. Germline-derived CDR1 and CDR2 are SGHDT and YYEEEE. The CDR3 has 16 amino acids. This chain's CDR3 is CASSSRRESREDTQYF. The CDR3 region has the DNA TGTGCCAGCAGCTCCCGACGGGAATCAAGGGAAGATACGCAGTATTTT.

This clonotype appeared once. The junction does not match germline at one end; this may be a read error. V and J are TRBV5-6 and TRBJ1-1; no clear D. Germline V CDR1 and CDR2: SGHDT, YYEEEE. This CDR3 region has 13 residues. The CDR3 here is CANSLARLPVAFF. In DNA, the CDR3 is TGTGCCAACAGCTTGGCGCGACTGCCCGTTGCTTTCTTT.

With respect to this clonotype: A single base separates this from a much larger clone, so it may be a read error. V usage is TRBV5-4 and J usage is TRBJ2-1; either TRBD1 or TRBD2 may supply D (7 bases each). The CDR3 has 15 amino acids. The germline V and J ends were trimmed by 6 bases and 4 bases, with 17 bases remaining between them. From germline, CDR1 is SGHNT and CDR2 YYREEE (reference sequence). CDR3 nucleotide sequence: TGTGCCAGCAAAGAAGGGAGGGGGCGTTACAATGAGCAGTTCTTC. Protein: CASKEGRGRYNEQFF.

This clonotype was detected many times. J is TRBJ1-5 and V is TRBV6-6, with TRBD1 as a possible D gene (5 bases). The CDR3 loop spans 16 amino acids. Germline CDR1 is MNHNY and CDR2 is SVGAGI (reference sequence). V dropped 6 bases and J dropped 0 bases, with 15 bases sitting between them. The CDR3 loop is CASRKRVGDSNQPQHF. In DNA, the CDR3 is TGTGCCAGCAGAAAGAGGGTGGGGGATAGCAATCAGCCCCAGCATTTT.

The chain is built from TRBV6-1 and TRBJ2-7; the match to TRBD2 covers 7 bases. Losses at the gene ends were 4 bases for V and 4 bases for J; bases not matched to a gene: 4. CDR3 length: 13 amino acids. Per germline, CDR1 MNHNS and CDR2 SASEGT. The DNA for the CDR3 is TGTGCCAGCAGTGGGGCTAGCGGATACGAGCAGTACTTC. It specifies CASSGASGYEQYF.

The rearrangement joins TRBV20-1 to TRBJ1-2; a possible D gene is TRBD1 (6 bases). This CDR3 has 13 amino acids. Trimming shortened V by 6 bases and J by 7 bases, and 18 bases separated the two germline ends. CDR1 and CDR2 from the germline V gene are DFQATT and SNEGSKA (reference sequence). CDR3 region: CSAQATGRVGYTF. CDR3 DNA: TGCAGTGCCCAAGCGACAGGACGGGTTGGCTACACCTTC.

Turning to this clonotype: A much larger clone lies one base from this, so it may be a read error. The rearrangement joins TRBV20-1 to TRBJ1-6; D uncertain. This CDR3 has 13 residues. Trimming left V 1 base short and J 8 bases short, with 9 bases between. Per the germline V gene, CDR1 is DFQATT and CDR2 is SNEGSKA (reference sequence). The CDR3 reads CSARVGRYSPLHF. The CDR3 nucleotides read TGCAGTGCTAGAGTGGGTCGCTATTCACCCCTCCACTTT.

Notes on this clonotype: With a much larger clone just one base away, this may be a read error. The conserved phenylalanine or tryptophan is not found at the CDR3 terminus, so this likely reflects a read error. The V call is TRBV20-1, the J call TRBJ1-1; D gene uncertain. The germline CDR1 and CDR2 sequences are DFQATT and SNEGSKA (reference sequence). Trimming pared 3 bases from V and 1 base from J, leaving 6 bases between. The CDR3 length is 12 residues. Written as DNA, the CDR3 is TGCAGTGCTAGCGGAGGGAACACTGAAGCTTTCTCT. It is translated as CSASGGNTEAFS.

This clonotype was detected only a few times. A much larger clone lies a single base off, so this may be a read error. V usage is TRBV20-1 and J usage is TRBJ2-1, with 10 bases that match TRBD2. This CDR3 has 15 amino acids. Germline assignment: CDR1 DFQATT and CDR2 SNEGSKA (reference sequence). CDR3 bases: TGCAGTGCTAGAGGACTAGCGGGCTCCTACGATGAGCAGTTCTTC. Residues: CSARGLAGSYDEQFF.

This rearrangement joins TRBV30 to TRBJ2-5; perhaps TRBD1 as D (7 bases). The CDR3 sequence is 13 residues long. V shed 5 bases and J shed 4 bases, with 14 bases lying between them. From germline, CDR1 is GTSNPN and CDR2 SVGIG (reference sequence). The CDR3 region is CAWARGRGETQYF. The CDR3 DNA reads TGTGCCTGGGCTAGGGGGCGGGGAGAGACCCAGTACTTC.

As for this clonotype: The final CDR3 position lacks the conserved phenylalanine or tryptophan, pointing to a likely read error. Because the CDR3's place on the DNA is in doubt, the DNA is left out and the CDR3 is given as listed by TCRdb. This rearrangement joins TRBV11-2 to TRBJ2-7; the listed D gene, TRBD2, was not tested against the DNA. CDR1 SGHAT and CDR2 FQNNGV come from the germline V gene. The CDR3 is 13 amino acids in total, end residues counted. CDR3 protein: CVSSLTDYHEQCA.

This clonotype was detected ten times or more. This chain connects TRBV12-3 or TRBV12-4 to TRBJ1-1; 8 bases match TRBD1. The junction had 10 bases not matched to a gene; V was cut back by 7 bases and J by 6 bases. The CDR3 consists of 14 residues. The CDR3 reads CASKVGLTGAEAFF. CDR3 bases: TGTGCCAGCAAGGTTGGTCTGACAGGGGCTGAAGCTTTCTTT.

Only one count was recorded for this clonotype. The junction and the germline gene differ at one end; a read error may be behind it. The chain couples TRBV11-3 to TRBJ2-7; 9 nucleotides agree with TRBD1. This CDR3 is 15 amino acids long. Germline CDR1 reads SGHNT; CDR2 reads YENEEA. Written as DNA, the CDR3 is TGTTCCAGCTGCCGTCCCGGGACAGGGTTCCACGAGCAGTACTTC. Its protein is CSSCRPGTGFHEQYF.

Concerning this clonotype: Just one base apart from a much larger clone, this may be a read error. This rearrangement joins TRBV12-3 or TRBV12-4 to TRBJ1-5; no clear D gene. The CDR3 runs to 12 residues. The CDR3: CASSFSNRPQHF. In DNA, the CDR3 is TGTGCCAGCAGTTTCAGCAATCGGCCCCAGCATTTT.

This chain connects TRBV12-3 or TRBV12-4 to TRBJ1-5; unclear D gene. This CDR3 region has 13 residues. With 3 bases removed from V and 7 bases from J, the gap between germline ends came to 10 bases. In DNA, the CDR3 is TGTGCCAGCAGTTTCTCTAAGTCGCAGCCCCAGCATTTT. Residues: CASSFSKSQPQHF.

On this clonotype itself: This may come from a read error, since a much larger clone is one base off. The CDR3 reads CACSSTRAGGTYEQYV. The DNA for the CDR3 is TGTGCCTGCAGCTCCACCAGGGCGGGGGGAACCTACGAGCAGTACGTC. The chain is built from TRBV5-6 and TRBJ2-7; TRBD2 aligns across 8 bases. Germline V gene data show CDR1 as SGHDT and CDR2 as YYEEEE. This CDR3 comprises 16 residues.

In this sample, this clonotype turned up many times. This chain uses TRBV12-3 or TRBV12-4 with TRBJ2-5; D remains unclear. Trimming left V 6 bases short and J 5 bases short, with 13 bases between. The CDR3 has 13 residues. The CDR3 DNA reads TGTGCCAGCAGGGCAGGTCATTACGAGACCCAGTACTTC. It is translated as CASRAGHYETQYF.

This clonotype was seen a handful of times. The chain links TRBV6-5 to TRBJ2-1; a possible D gene is TRBD2 (5 bases). Germline CDR1 and CDR2: MNHEY and SVGAGI. Trimming took off 6 bases at V and 5 bases at J, with 17 bases between the two ends. The CDR3 loop spans 15 amino acids. CDR3: CASSTGESGNNEQFF. DNA of the CDR3: TGTGCCAGCAGCACCGGGGAGTCTGGTAACAATGAGCAGTTCTTC.

This clonotype was observed a few times. V and J are TRBV2 and TRBJ1-5, with D tentatively TRBD1 (5 bases). V was trimmed by 6 bases and J by 3 bases, leaving 9 bases between them. The CDR3 consists of 13 residues. The germline gives CDR1 SNHLY, CDR2 FYNNEI. CDR3 amino acids: CASRYRFNQPQHF. The CDR3 DNA is TGTGCCAGCAGATACAGGTTCAATCAGCCCCAGCATTTT.

The CDR3 coding sequence is TGTGCCAGCAGCTTGGAGCGGGGTATGGCCCAGTACTTC. Translating gives CASSLERGMAQYF. J is TRBJ2-5 and V is TRBV5-4; 7 bases are a match to TRBD2. The germline V gene encodes CDR1 SGHNT and CDR2 YYREEE (reference sequence). The CDR3 loop spans 13 amino acids. V gave up 0 bases and J gave up 9 bases; unmatched junction bases: 5.

In this sample, this clonotype turned up a few times. The genes are TRBV6-5 and TRBJ2-7; TRBD1 agrees at 7 bases. Germline CDR1 MNHEY, CDR2 SVGAGI. CDR3 length equals 14 residues. V was pared by 0 bases and J by 5 bases, with 4 bases of the junction left unmatched. CDR3 bases: TGTGCCAGCAGTTACTCGAGGGACAGCAACGAGCAGTACGTC. This translates into CASSYSRDSNEQYV.